This TCR beta chain was profiled in a study of cytomegalovirus exposure and HLA in healthy donors. Across the study: A preliminary data release comprised about 85 million unique TCRs obtained from HLA-typed donors. Study-level findings and limits: Earlier analysis found most TCR beta V segments productive about 87% or about 30% of the time. A later analysis, which compared TCR beta chains of equal frequency, found the HLA-associated ones more clonally expanded.

The PCR contained 60 Vbeta and 13 Jbeta primers. Repertoires were generated with immunoSEQ multiplex PCR, while TCRdb's copy carries only in-frame clones and drops some. The data contain about 300,000 clones, 80% to 90% of them singletons. This CDR3 has 18 residues. The V and J ends lost 2 bases and 4 bases, in that order; junction bases with no gene match: 11. In germline, CDR1 is SGHVS, CDR2 FQNEAQ. To note about this clone: Its specificity is not known.

Specimen: PBMCs. The TCR sequence derives from a man aged 40-55 years in good health and CMV-seropositive. The V call is TRBV7-8, the J call TRBJ2-3; TRBD2 matches at 11 bases. As DNA, the CDR3 is TGTGCCAGCAGCTTATCGGGGACTAGCGGTCTTGTGGCAGATACGCAGTATTTT. Residues: CASSLSGTSGLVADTQYF.